The sequence of this TCR beta chain was determined in a study of T-cell reconstitution after alpha-beta-depleted transplantation in children. Preparing the TCRbeta library involved the use of unique molecular identifiers. Via MiXCR, TCRdb re-called the PCR reads, giving one row per CDR3 protein. Found here are about 400,000 distinct CDR3 sequences, roughly 21% of them singletons; the top ten hold over 3.5%. Germline assignment: CDR1 SGDLS and CDR2 YYNGEE. The length of the CDR3 is 16 residues. V lost 0 bases and J lost 5, with 17 bases in between. This clonotype turned up a few times. Sequencing was performed on PBMCs from the stem cell graft donor, taken from the stem cell graft. The clonotype originates from a human donor who donated a stem cell graft to a child with acute myeloid leukemia. J is TRBJ2-5 and V is TRBV9; D not certain. Written as DNA, the CDR3 is TGTGCCAGCAGCGTAGGATCAAGGCCGGTAGGTGAGACCCAGTACTTC. Protein product: CASSVGSRPVGETQYF.